This T cell receptor beta chain derives from a study of T-cell memory formation after mild COVID-19 (dated by TCRdb to the early 2020s). Context from the whole study: TCR sequence clusters from the two donors were largely donor specific. In two donors, T-cell clones that expanded and contracted after mild COVID-19 were tracked by sequencing TCRalpha and TCRbeta repertoires over time. The cohort comprised two young, previously healthy adult volunteers, one female and one male.

For this clonotype: It has no known antigen specificity. No per-base quality is available; no much larger clone lies one base away.

The sequencing machine was an Illumina NovaSeq 6000. TCRalpha and TCRbeta cDNA libraries were constructed by 5'RACE with constant-segment primers, with sample barcodes and unique molecular identifiers being introduced. RNA was extracted from every sample with Trizol reagent. Library amplification was performed in two PCR steps, and a second sample barcode and Illumina TruSeq adapters were introduced in the second step. The libraries were sequenced on an Illumina NovaSeq using 2 x 150 bp paired-end reads. Per the original workflow: The reads were demultiplexed and collapsed into UMI-guided consensus sequences using migec v1.2.7. Using mixcr v2.1.11, UMI consensuses were aligned to TRA and TRB V and J templates and then assembled into clonotypes. A clonotype was counted as expanded or contracted only when both edgeR and NoisET called the clonotype significant, with the noise models trained on biological replicates. For edgeR calls, the thresholds were a false discovery rate-adjusted p below 0.01 and a log2 fold-change of 1. As an exploratory analysis of dynamics, PCA with hierarchical clustering was applied to max-normalized trajectories of the 1000 most abundant clonotypes. Each responding clone was given a CD4 or CD8 phenotype based on the CD4+ and CD8+ repertoires, which had been sequenced separately. In-frame beta chains were kept once TCRdb had trimmed the public reads at Q25 with fastp and called clones with MiXCR. Each entry merges the rows of one CDR3 protein and shows their most common DNA and genes. The V and J calls shown here were made by TCRdb, not taken from the authors' results. Within this sample are hundreds of thousands of distinct CDR3 sequences, with 18% of them counted one time only. About 12% of the sample belongs to the ten largest clones.

Taken from the germline V gene, the CDR1 and CDR2 loops are SGHRS and YFSETQ. V loses 3 bases of germline sequence and J loses 2 bases, and the interval between the two ends is 8 bases. Spanning cysteine to phenylalanine, the CDR3 consists of 13 amino acids. Here the CDR3 DNA is all that survives: 39 bases in frame from base 1. Ficoll-Paque density gradient centrifugation was the method used to isolate PBMCs. What the research found in general, with its limitations: The detection of some responding clones in pre-infection memory suggests that pre-existing cross-reactive memory T cells joined the SARS-CoV-2 response. Contracting CD4+ clones were found mainly in CM and EM memory subsets, while CD8+ clones were enriched in EMRA. The study covered only a couple of mild cases, and larger cohorts including severe cases with pre-infection samples were considered necessary. Whether the second-wave clones peaking on day 37 were SARS-CoV-2 specific was not confirmed. Balanced CD4/CD8 phenotypes were observed for clones contracting from day 15 to 85, whereas a bias towards CD4+ was observed for a second wave of clones expanding from day 15 to 37.

What was sequenced was PBMCs or a T cell subset sorted from them (not recorded which). The TCR originated in an adult woman who had mild COVID-19 (a few samples of this study predate the infection). The sample titles of this study are shuffled in the database, so cell type and time point are left out; the donor was told from shared clones. Recombination linked TRBV5-1 to TRBJ2-5; there is no confident call for the D gene. The nucleotides are TGCGCCAGCAGCTACGGATTTCAAGAGACCCAGTACTTC. It translates as CASSYGFQETQYF. Reference TRBV5-1 and TRBJ2-5 genes cover what lies past the CDR3, so the full variable domain is KAGVTQTPRYLIKTRGQQVTLSCSPISGHRSVSWYQQTPGQGLQFLFEYFSETQRNKGNFPGRFSGRQFSNSRSEMNVSTLELGDSALYLCASSYGFQETQYFGPGTRLLVL.